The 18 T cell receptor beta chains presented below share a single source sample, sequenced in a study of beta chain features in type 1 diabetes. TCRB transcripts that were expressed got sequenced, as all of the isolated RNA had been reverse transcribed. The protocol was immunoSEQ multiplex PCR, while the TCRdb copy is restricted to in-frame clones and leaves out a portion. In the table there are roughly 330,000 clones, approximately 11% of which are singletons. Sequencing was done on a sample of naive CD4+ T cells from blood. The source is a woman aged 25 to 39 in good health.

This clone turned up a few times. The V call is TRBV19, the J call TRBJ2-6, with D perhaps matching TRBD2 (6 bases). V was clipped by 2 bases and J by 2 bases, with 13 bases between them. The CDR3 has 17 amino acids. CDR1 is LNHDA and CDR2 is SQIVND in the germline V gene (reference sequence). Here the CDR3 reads CASSISRGPAGANVLTF. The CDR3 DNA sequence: TGTGCCAGTAGTATATCGCGGGGACCGGCTGGGGCCAACGTCCTGACTTTC.

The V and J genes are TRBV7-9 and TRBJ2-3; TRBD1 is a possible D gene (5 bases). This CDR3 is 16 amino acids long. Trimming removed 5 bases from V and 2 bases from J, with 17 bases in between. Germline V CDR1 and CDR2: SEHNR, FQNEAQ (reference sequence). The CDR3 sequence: CASSAPPGRATDTQYF. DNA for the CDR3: TGTGCCAGCAGCGCGCCCCCGGGCAGGGCCACAGATACGCAGTATTTT.

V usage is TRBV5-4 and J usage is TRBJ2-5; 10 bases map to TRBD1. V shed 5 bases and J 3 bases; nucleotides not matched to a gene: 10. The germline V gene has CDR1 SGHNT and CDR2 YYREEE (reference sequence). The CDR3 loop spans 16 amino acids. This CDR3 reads CASSYAGTGVEETQYF. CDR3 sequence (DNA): TGTGCCAGCAGTTATGCCGGGACAGGGGTCGAAGAGACCCAGTACTTC.

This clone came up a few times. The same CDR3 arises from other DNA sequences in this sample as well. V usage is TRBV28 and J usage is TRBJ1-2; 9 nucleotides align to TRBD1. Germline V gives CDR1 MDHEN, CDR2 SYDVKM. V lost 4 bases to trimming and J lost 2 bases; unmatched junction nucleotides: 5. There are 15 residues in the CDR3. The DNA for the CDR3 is TGTGCCAGCAGTTCCCCCGGACAGGGGAACTATGGCTACACCTTC. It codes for CASSSPGQGNYGYTF.

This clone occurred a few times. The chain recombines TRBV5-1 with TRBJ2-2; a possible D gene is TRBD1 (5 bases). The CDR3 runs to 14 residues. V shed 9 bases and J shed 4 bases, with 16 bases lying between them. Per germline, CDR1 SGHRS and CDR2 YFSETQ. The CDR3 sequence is CATKGLVGTGELFF. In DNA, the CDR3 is TGCGCCACGAAGGGGCTAGTAGGCACCGGGGAGCTGTTTTTT.

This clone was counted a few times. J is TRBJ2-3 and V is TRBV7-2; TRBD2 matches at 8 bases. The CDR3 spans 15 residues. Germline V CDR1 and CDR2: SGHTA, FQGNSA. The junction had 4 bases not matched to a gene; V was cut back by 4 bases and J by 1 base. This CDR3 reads CASSYTGGGTDTQYF. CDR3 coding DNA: TGTGCCAGCAGCTACACGGGGGGGGGCACAGATACGCAGTATTTT.

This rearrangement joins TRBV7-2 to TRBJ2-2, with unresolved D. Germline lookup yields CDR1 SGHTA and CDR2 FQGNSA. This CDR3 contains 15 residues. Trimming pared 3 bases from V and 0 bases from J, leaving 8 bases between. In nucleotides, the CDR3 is TGTGCCAGCAGCTTCTACTTCGCGAACACCGGGGAGCTGTTTTTT. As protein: CASSFYFANTGELFF.

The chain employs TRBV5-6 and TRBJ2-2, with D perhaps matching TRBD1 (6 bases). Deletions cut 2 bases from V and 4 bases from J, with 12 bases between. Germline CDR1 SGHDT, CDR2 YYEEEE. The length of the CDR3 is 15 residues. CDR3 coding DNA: TGTGCCAGCAGCTTAGGACAGTTGCTCACCGGGGAGCTGTTTTTT. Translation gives CASSLGQLLTGELFF.

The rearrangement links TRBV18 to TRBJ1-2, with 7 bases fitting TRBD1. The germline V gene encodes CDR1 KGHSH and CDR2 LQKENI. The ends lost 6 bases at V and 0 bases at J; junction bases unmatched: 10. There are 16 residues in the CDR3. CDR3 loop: CASSSTGRGPNYGYTF. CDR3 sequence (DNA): TGTGCCAGCTCGTCTACTGGTAGGGGGCCTAACTATGGCTACACCTTC.

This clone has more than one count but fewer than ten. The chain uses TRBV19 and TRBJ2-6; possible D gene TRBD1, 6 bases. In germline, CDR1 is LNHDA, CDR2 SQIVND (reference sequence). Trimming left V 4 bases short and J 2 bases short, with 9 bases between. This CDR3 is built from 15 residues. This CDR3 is CASSTTGTGANVLTF. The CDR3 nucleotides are TGTGCCAGTAGTACCACAGGGACTGGGGCCAACGTCCTGACTTTC.

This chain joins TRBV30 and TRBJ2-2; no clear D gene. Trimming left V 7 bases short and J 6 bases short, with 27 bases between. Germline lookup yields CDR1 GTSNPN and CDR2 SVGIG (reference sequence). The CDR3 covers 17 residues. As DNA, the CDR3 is TGTGCCTCCCTCATTAGTGGAAGCGAATCGTTGGCCGGGGAGCTGTTTTTT. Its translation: CASLISGSESLAGELFF. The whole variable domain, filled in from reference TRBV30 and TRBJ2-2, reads SQTIHQWPATLVQPVGSPLSLECTVEGTSNPNLYWYRQAAGRGLQLLFYSVGIGQISSEVPQNLSASRPQDRQFILSSKKLLLSDSGFYLCASLISGSESLAGELFFGEGSRLTVL.

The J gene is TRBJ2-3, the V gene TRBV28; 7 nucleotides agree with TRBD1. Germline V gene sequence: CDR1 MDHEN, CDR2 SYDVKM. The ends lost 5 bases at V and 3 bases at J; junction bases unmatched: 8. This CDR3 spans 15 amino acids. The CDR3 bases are TGTGCCAGCAGTCGCCCCGGGACAGCAACAGATACGCAGTATTTT. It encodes CASSRPGTATDTQYF.

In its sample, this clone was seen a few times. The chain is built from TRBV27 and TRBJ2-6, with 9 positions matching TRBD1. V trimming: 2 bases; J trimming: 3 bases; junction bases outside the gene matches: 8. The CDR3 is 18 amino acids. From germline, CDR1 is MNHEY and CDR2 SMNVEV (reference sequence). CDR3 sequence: CASSLARDRAFGANVLTF. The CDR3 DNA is TGTGCCAGCAGTTTAGCCCGGGACAGGGCTTTTGGGGCCAACGTCCTGACTTTC.

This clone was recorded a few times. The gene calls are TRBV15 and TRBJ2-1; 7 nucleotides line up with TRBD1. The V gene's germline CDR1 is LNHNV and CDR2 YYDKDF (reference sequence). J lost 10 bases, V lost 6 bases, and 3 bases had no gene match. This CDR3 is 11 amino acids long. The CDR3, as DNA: TGTGCCACCAGAATGACAGGGGAGCAGTTCTTC. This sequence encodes CATRMTGEQFF.

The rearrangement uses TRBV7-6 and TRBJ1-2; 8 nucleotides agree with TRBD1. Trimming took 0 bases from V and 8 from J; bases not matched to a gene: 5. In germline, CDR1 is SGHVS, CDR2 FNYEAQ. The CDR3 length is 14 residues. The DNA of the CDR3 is TGTGCCAGCAGCTTAGCCGGGACAGGTTCCGGCTACACCTTC. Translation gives CASSLAGTGSGYTF.

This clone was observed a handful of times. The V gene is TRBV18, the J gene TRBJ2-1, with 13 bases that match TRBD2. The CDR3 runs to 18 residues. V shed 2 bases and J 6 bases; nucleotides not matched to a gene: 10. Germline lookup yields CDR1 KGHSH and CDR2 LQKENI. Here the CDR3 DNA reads TGTGCCAGCTCACCAAACACTAGCGGGAGGGCCGGTATCAATGAGCAGTTCTTC. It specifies CASSPNTSGRAGINEQFF.

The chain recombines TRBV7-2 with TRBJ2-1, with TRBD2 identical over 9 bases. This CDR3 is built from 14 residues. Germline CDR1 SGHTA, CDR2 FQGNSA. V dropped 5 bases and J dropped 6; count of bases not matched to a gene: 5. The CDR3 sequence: CASSAGLAPNEQFF. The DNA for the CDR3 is TGTGCCAGCAGCGCTGGACTAGCGCCCAATGAGCAGTTCTTC.

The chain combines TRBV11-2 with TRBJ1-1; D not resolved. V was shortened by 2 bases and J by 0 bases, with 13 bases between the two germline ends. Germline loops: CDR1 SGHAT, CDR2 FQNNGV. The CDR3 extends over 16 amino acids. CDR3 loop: CASSLMTELMNTEAFF. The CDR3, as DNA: TGTGCCAGCAGCTTAATGACGGAACTAATGAACACTGAAGCTTTCTTT. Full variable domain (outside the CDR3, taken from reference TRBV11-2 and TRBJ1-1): EAGVAQSPRYKIIEKRQSVAFWCNPISGHATLYWYQQILGQGPKLLIQFQNNGVVDDSQLPKDRFSAERLKGVDSTLKIQPAKLEDSAVYLCASSLMTELMNTEAFFGQGTRLTVV.